These 29 T cell receptor beta chains were sequenced from one sample in a study of cytomegalovirus exposure and HLA in healthy donors. 60 Vbeta and 13 Jbeta primers were used in PCR. Clones were read by immunoSEQ multiplex PCR, and TCRdb kept only the in-frame ones, dropping some. The sample includes 50,000 to 65,000 clones, about 77% of them seen just once. The specimen was PBMCs. The receptors derive from a woman in her 30s in good health and CMV-seronegative.

The table lists this clone with a few counts. The chain combines TRBV9 with TRBJ1-3, with 11 bases that match TRBD1. Germline V gene lookup returns CDR1 SGDLS and CDR2 YYNGEE. The CDR3 is 15 amino acids. The V and J ends lost 7 bases and 6 bases, in that order; junction bases with no gene match: 9. The CDR3 is CASGDTGQGENTIYF. CDR3 sequence (DNA): TGTGCCAGCGGAGACACGGGACAGGGGGAAAACACCATATATTTT.

The V gene is TRBV4-1, the J gene TRBJ1-1; D might be TRBD1 (5 bases). V was pared by 4 bases and J by 3 bases, with 18 bases between. Looked up from germline, CDR1 is MGHRA and CDR2 is YSYEKL. The CDR3 runs to 16 residues. The CDR3 here is CASSRRRGKVDTEAFF. CDR3 bases: TGCGCCAGCAGCCGCCGGAGGGGTAAGGTGGACACTGAAGCTTTCTTT.

The chain links TRBV2 to TRBJ1-1; D perhaps matches TRBD1 (6 bases). Trimming removed 8 bases from V and 5 bases from J, with 18 bases in between. This CDR3 is 14 amino acids long. Germline values: CDR1 SNHLY, CDR2 FYNNEI. The CDR3 sequence is CASRPLTGLTEAFF. Written as DNA, the CDR3 is TGTGCCAGCCGCCCCTTAACAGGGCTGACTGAAGCTTTCTTT.

V gene TRBV4-3 combines with J gene TRBJ2-1; perhaps TRBD2 as D (5 bases). CDR1 LGHNA and CDR2 YSLEER come from the germline V gene. V was trimmed by 0 bases and J by 9 bases, leaving 15 bases between them. This CDR3 spans 15 amino acids. This CDR3 is CASSQDVKSRGEQFF. The CDR3 region has the DNA TGCGCCAGCAGCCAAGATGTGAAATCTCGGGGTGAGCAGTTCTTC.

The V gene is TRBV5-4, the J gene TRBJ2-7, with 14 bases that match TRBD2. V shed 4 bases, J shed 7 bases, and the junction held 1 base outside the gene matches. CDR3 length: 13 amino acids. The germline V gene encodes CDR1 SGHNT and CDR2 YYREEE (reference sequence). The CDR3 DNA is TGTGCCAGCAGCCGGACTAGCGGGAGGGAGCAGTACTTC. Its protein is CASSRTSGREQYF.

The chain links TRBV2 to TRBJ1-2; perhaps TRBD1 as D (6 bases). The CDR3 contains 14 residues. V was shortened by 3 bases and J by 8 bases, with 16 bases between the two germline ends. Germline CDR1 and CDR2: SNHLY and FYNNEI. This chain's CDR3 is CASSEVQGEKGYTF. The CDR3 nucleotides are TGTGCCAGCAGTGAGGTACAGGGCGAGAAGGGCTACACCTTC.

This rearrangement joins TRBV11-2 to TRBJ2-1; D may be TRBD2 (6 bases). The CDR3 covers 16 residues. The germline gives CDR1 SGHAT, CDR2 FQNNGV. With 2 bases removed from V and 6 bases from J, the gap between germline ends came to 17 bases. The CDR3 protein is CASSLPEAGRANEQFF. In DNA form, the CDR3 reads TGTGCCAGCAGCTTACCAGAGGCGGGAAGGGCCAATGAGCAGTTCTTC. Filled out from reference TRBV11-2 and TRBJ2-1, the complete variable domain reads EAGVAQSPRYKIIEKRQSVAFWCNPISGHATLYWYQQILGQGPKLLIQFQNNGVVDDSQLPKDRFSAERLKGVDSTLKIQPAKLEDSAVYLCASSLPEAGRANEQFFGPGTRLTVL.

The chain combines TRBV7-2 with TRBJ2-5; TRBD1 matches at 8 bases. The V gene end was trimmed by 5 bases and the J gene end by 2 bases; junction bases not matched to a gene: 7. Per germline, CDR1 SGHTA and CDR2 FQGNSA. The CDR3 contains 15 residues. This CDR3 reads CASSTGQGLQETQYF. The CDR3 DNA is TGTGCCAGCAGCACAGGACAGGGTCTACAAGAGACCCAGTACTTC.

In DNA, the CDR3 is TGTGCCAGCTCCCCCACAGGGTATTCCCTTGCAGATACGCAGTATTTT. This codes for CASSPTGYSLADTQYF. This chain connects TRBV2 to TRBJ2-3; weak D call: TRBD1 (6 bases). The CDR3 totals 16 residues. Trimming left V 8 bases short and J 4 bases short, with 22 bases between. Per the germline V gene, CDR1 is SNHLY and CDR2 is FYNNEI.

Only one count was recorded for this clone. The gene calls are TRBV5-8 and TRBJ2-7; D might be TRBD2 (6 bases). Deletions cut 2 bases from V and 3 bases from J, with 9 bases between. Germline values: CDR1 SGHTS, CDR2 YDEGEE. The CDR3 length is 13 residues. CDR3 in amino acids: CASSFAGNYEQYV. The CDR3 bases are TGTGCCAGCAGCTTTGCGGGGAACTACGAGCAGTACGTC.

This rearrangement joins TRBV4-3 to TRBJ1-4, with D perhaps TRBD1 (6 bases). The CDR3 covers 15 residues. Per the germline V gene, CDR1 is LGHNA and CDR2 is YSLEER. Trimming removed 3 bases at V and 8 bases at J, with 16 bases between. The CDR3 region has the DNA TGCGCCAGCAGCCACGAGGGGGAATGGGCGGAAAAACTGTTTTTT. It codes for CASSHEGEWAEKLFF.

This clone came up once. The chain is built from TRBV19 and TRBJ2-2, with D possibly TRBD2 on 5 matching bases. The germline gives CDR1 LNHDA, CDR2 SQIVND (reference sequence). This CDR3 contains 14 residues. Deletions cut 7 bases from V and 2 bases from J, with 11 bases between. CDR3 sequence reads: CASKAGLNTGELFF. The CDR3 DNA follows: TGTGCCAGTAAGGCGGGCCTTAACACCGGGGAGCTGTTTTTT.

There are a few counts of this clone. The chain recombines TRBV7-9 with TRBJ1-1; 9 bases agree with TRBD1. The CDR3 has 15 residues. V shed 5 bases and J 2 bases; nucleotides not matched to a gene: 6. Germline lookup yields CDR1 SEHNR and CDR2 FQNEAQ (reference sequence). This chain's CDR3 is CASSVHTGGNTEAFF. In DNA form, the CDR3 reads TGTGCCAGCAGCGTTCATACAGGGGGCAACACTGAAGCTTTCTTT.

The gene calls are TRBV30 and TRBJ1-3; 10 bases match TRBD1. Germline CDR1 and CDR2: GTSNPN and SVGIG (reference sequence). The CDR3 has 15 residues. V was pared by 5 bases and J by 0 bases, with 4 bases of the junction left unmatched. CDR3 in amino acids: CAWGTGDSSGNTIYF. Here the CDR3 DNA reads TGTGCCTGGGGGACAGGGGATAGCTCTGGAAACACCATATATTTT.

DNA for the CDR3: TGTGCCAGCAGCTTAGTTACAGGGGGCACAGATACGCAGTATTTT. Its protein is CASSLVTGGTDTQYF. The gene calls are TRBV7-9 and TRBJ2-3; 7 bases are shared with TRBD1. The CDR3 contains 15 residues. J was trimmed by 1 base and V by 1 base; bases with no gene match: 2. The germline V gene encodes CDR1 SEHNR and CDR2 FQNEAQ (reference sequence).

Only a few counts were recorded for this clone. V usage is TRBV4-3 and J usage is TRBJ2-1; no reliable D call. CDR1 and CDR2 from the germline V gene are LGHNA and YSLEER. Trimming removed 0 bases from V and 0 bases from J, with 9 bases in between. The CDR3 is 16 residues long. CDR3 residues: CASSQDRSDSYNEQFF. Written as DNA, the CDR3 is TGCGCCAGCAGCCAAGACAGAAGTGACTCCTACAATGAGCAGTTCTTC.

This clone was recorded a few times. The chain couples TRBV11-2 to TRBJ1-6, with TRBD1 as a possible D gene (6 bases). Looked up from germline, CDR1 is SGHAT and CDR2 is FQNNGV. V gave up 1 base and J gave up 5 bases, with 12 bases separating them. The CDR3 covers 16 residues. CDR3: CASSLGSGVNNSPLHF. CDR3 in DNA: TGTGCCAGCAGCTTAGGTTCAGGGGTGAATAATTCACCCCTCCACTTT.

The V gene is TRBV12-5, the J gene TRBJ2-3, with TRBD2 identical over 12 bases. The CDR3 has 16 residues. CDR1 and CDR2 (germline): LGHNT, FRNRAP. The V gene end was trimmed by 6 bases and the J gene end by 0 bases; junction bases not matched to a gene: 4. Here the CDR3 reads CASGSGTSGSTDTQYF. CDR3 DNA: TGTGCTAGTGGATCAGGGACTAGCGGGAGCACAGATACGCAGTATTTT.

The gene calls are TRBV7-9 and TRBJ2-2, with 8 positions matching TRBD2. The CDR3 sequence is 14 residues long. V gave up 5 bases and J gave up 7 bases; unmatched junction bases: 6. The V gene's germline CDR1 is SEHNR and CDR2 FQNEAQ (reference sequence). The CDR3 bases are TGTGCCAGCAGCCGGCAACTAGCGGACGGGGAGCTGTTTTTT. This codes for CASSRQLADGELFF.

This chain connects TRBV7-8 to TRBJ1-1; TRBD1 agrees at 7 bases. CDR1 and CDR2 (germline): SGHVS, FQNEAQ. CDR3 size: 13 residues. The ends lost 4 bases at V and 6 bases at J; junction bases unmatched: 5. The CDR3 protein is CASSSPQGAEAFF. The CDR3 DNA sequence: TGTGCCAGCAGCTCCCCCCAGGGGGCTGAAGCTTTCTTT.

The rearrangement joins TRBV28 to TRBJ2-6; 9 positions match TRBD1. V lost 6 bases, J lost 2 bases, and 8 bases stayed unmatched. The length of the CDR3 is 17 residues. From germline, CDR1 is MDHEN and CDR2 SYDVKM. The CDR3 reads CASSRGQGRAGANVLTF. The CDR3 DNA is TGTGCCAGCAGCCGGGGACAGGGTAGAGCTGGGGCCAACGTCCTGACTTTC.

The rearrangement uses TRBV6-1 and TRBJ1-4; TRBD1 aligns across 9 bases. Looked up from germline, CDR1 is MNHNS and CDR2 is SASEGT. The trim removed 7 bases at V and 7 bases at J, leaving 10 bases unmatched. The CDR3 spans 15 residues. The CDR3 region is CASNGQGSVREKLFF. CDR3 DNA sequence: TGTGCCAGCAACGGACAGGGGTCAGTTCGTGAAAAACTGTTTTTT.

The gene calls are TRBV25-1 and TRBJ2-1; 10 nucleotides agree with TRBD2. CDR3 size: 15 residues. Germline V lookup: CDR1 MGHDK, CDR2 SYGVNS. The V segment lost 5 bases and the J segment 2 bases; nucleotides outside the gene matches: 3. DNA of the CDR3: TGTGCCAGCAGTTTACTAGCGGGAACCTACAATGAGCAGTTCTTC. Translated, it gives CASSLLAGTYNEQFF. Filled out from reference TRBV25-1 and TRBJ2-1, the complete variable domain reads EADIYQTPRYLVIGTGKKITLECSQTMGHDKMYWYQQDPGMELHLIHYSYGVNSTEKGDLSSESTVSRIRTEHFPLTLESARPSHTSQYLCASSLLAGTYNEQFFGPGTRLTVL.

The chain joins TRBV21-1 to TRBJ2-7; TRBD2, the table's D call, was not compared with the DNA. TRBV21-1 is described as a pseudogene. The CDR3 spans 16 residues. Here the CDR3 DNA reads TGTGCCAGCAGCCCCCGTACCGAGAGGAAATCCTACGAGCAGTACGTC. Protein: CASSPRTERKSYEQYV.

The chain is built from TRBV9 and TRBJ2-5, with D possibly being TRBD2 (5 bases). Trimming took off 3 bases at V and 12 bases at J, with 12 bases between the two ends. This CDR3 contains 11 residues. From germline, CDR1 is SGDLS and CDR2 YYNGEE. This CDR3 reads CASSALRREYF. The DNA for the CDR3 is TGTGCCAGCAGCGCATTAAGGCGGGAGTACTTC.

The chain links TRBV4-1 to TRBJ1-2; the match to TRBD1 covers 10 bases. This CDR3 comprises 16 residues. Germline-derived CDR1 and CDR2 are MGHRA and YSYEKL. V was clipped by 6 bases and J by 2 bases; unmatched bases: 9. CDR3 sequence: CASSPPGQGMNYGYTF. The DNA of the CDR3 is TGCGCCAGCAGTCCTCCGGGACAGGGGATGAACTATGGCTACACCTTC.

The chain uses TRBV5-4 and TRBJ2-7; TRBD2 agrees at 8 bases. Germline CDR1 is SGHNT and CDR2 is YYREEE (reference sequence). This CDR3 is 15 amino acids long. J was trimmed by 2 bases and V by 0 bases; bases with no gene match: 4. CDR3 loop: CASSLAAGGPYEQYF. As DNA, the CDR3 is TGTGCCAGCAGCTTGGCGGCGGGAGGCCCCTACGAGCAGTACTTC.

In regard to this clone: The junction and the germline gene differ at one end; a read error may be behind it. The chain's CDR3 is CASNLAGGYEQYF. CDR3 DNA: TGTGCCAGCAATTTAGCGGGAGGGTACGAGCAGTACTTC. J is TRBJ2-7 and V is TRBV28, with 11 bases that match TRBD2. CDR1 is MDHEN, CDR2 SYDVKM, per germline. This CDR3 spans 13 amino acids.

The J gene is TRBJ1-4, the V gene TRBV23-1; no firm D call. TRBV23-1 is an ORF; its function is uncertain. The V end was cut by 4 bases, the J end by 8 bases, with 14 bases between. The length of the CDR3 is 14 residues. The CDR3 spells CASSLIYKREKLFF. The CDR3, as DNA: TGCGCCAGCAGTCTGATATATAAGAGAGAAAAACTGTTTTTT.